This section outlines one TCR beta chain sequence together with its context. This sample was included in a study of T cell repertoires in cytomegalovirus infection. Study overall: CMV infection together with matching HLA type was indicated by public TCR beta signatures.

TCRdb itself ran the reads through MiXCR, one entry per CDR3 protein. The top ten hold more than 45% of the sample, which has some 270,000 distinct CDR3 sequences, 17% seen once. CDR1 is SQVTM and CDR2 is ANQGSEA in the germline V gene. The ends lost 4 bases at V and 7 bases at J; junction bases unmatched: 12. This CDR3 contains 14 residues. This TCR came from a human donor in good health (CMV status not recorded). Some clones in this sample may be carry-over from other donors' samples. The chain links TRBV29-1 to TRBJ2-7; TRBD1 agrees at 8 bases. Source material: CD8+ T cells from PBMCs. CDR3 sequence: CSVVGDRGQREQYF. DNA for the CDR3: TGCAGCGTTGTCGGCGACAGGGGCCAGAGGGAGCAGTACTTC.